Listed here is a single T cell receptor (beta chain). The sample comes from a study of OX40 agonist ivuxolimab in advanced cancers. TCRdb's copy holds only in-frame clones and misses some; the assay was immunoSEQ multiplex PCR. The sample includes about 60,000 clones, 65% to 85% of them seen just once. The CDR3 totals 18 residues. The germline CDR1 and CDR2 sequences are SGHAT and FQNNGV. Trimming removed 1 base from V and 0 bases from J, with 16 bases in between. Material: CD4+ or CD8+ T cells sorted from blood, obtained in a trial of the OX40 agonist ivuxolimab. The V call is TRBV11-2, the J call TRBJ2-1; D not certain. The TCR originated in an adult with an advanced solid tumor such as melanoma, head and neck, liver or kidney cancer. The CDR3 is CASSLGVGGVVSYNEQFF. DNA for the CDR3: TGTGCCAGCAGCTTAGGGGTCGGCGGAGTCGTCTCCTACAATGAGCAGTTCTTC.